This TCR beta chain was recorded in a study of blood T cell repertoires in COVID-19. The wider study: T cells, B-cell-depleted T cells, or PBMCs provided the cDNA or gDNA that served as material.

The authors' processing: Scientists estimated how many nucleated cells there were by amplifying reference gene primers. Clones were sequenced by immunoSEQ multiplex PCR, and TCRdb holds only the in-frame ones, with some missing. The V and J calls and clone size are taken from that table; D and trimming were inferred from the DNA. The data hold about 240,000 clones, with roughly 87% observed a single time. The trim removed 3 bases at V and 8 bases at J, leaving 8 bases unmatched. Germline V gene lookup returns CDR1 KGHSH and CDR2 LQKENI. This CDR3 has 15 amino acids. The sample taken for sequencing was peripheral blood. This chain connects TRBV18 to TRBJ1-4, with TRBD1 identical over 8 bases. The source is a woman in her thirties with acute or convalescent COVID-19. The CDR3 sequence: CASSPLQGVEEKLFF. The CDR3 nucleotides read TGTGCCAGCTCACCCCTACAGGGGGTAGAAGAAAAACTGTTTTTT. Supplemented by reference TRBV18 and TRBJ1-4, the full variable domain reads NAGVMQNPRHLVRRRGQEARLRCSPMKGHSHVYWYRQLPEEGLKFMVYLQKENIIDESGMPKERFSAEFPKEGPSILRIQQVVRGDSAAYFCASSPLQGVEEKLFFGSGTQLSVL.